This TCR beta chain was documented in a study of molecular identifiers for immune sequencing clone quantification. Study-wide findings and caveats: Identical TCR molecules sharing a barcode could underestimate highly expanded clone sizes.

This clonotype was seen once. The antigen remains undetermined. This may come from a read error, since a much larger clone is one base off. Germline CDR1 SEHNR, CDR2 FQNEAQ (reference sequence). CDR3 length equals 12 residues. From the PCR reads, TCRdb called clonotypes with MiXCR, one entry per CDR3 protein. The data show 88,000 or so distinct CDR3 sequences, 20% to 25% seen once. This clonotype was obtained from a human donor in good health. Some libraries in this study had Jurkat cell RNA spiked in. The chain has TRBV7-9 and TRBJ2-7; no reliable D call. Sequencing was performed on naive CD8+ T cells from blood, with Jurkat cell RNA spiked in. Subset defined: FACS-sorted CD8+CD4-CCR7+CD45RA+ naive T cells. CDR3 sequence reads: CAGSLGHDEQYF. CDR3 DNA: TGTGCCGGCAGCCTAGGGCATGACGAGCAGTACTTC.